This T cell receptor (beta chain) was identified during a study of cytomegalovirus exposure and HLA in healthy donors. Across the study: The 500 to 750 first-cohort repertoires and the 130 or so validation repertoires shared the same platform, a later analysis reported.

This clone was observed a handful of times. The antigen remains unidentified. Using immunoSEQ multiplex PCR, the repertoire was profiled, and TCRdb retains in-frame clones only, with some absent. The sample shows 180,000 or so clones, 70% to 85% of them seen only once. Points from the study as a whole: Reports credit the classifier with highly specific, highly sensitive diagnosis of cytomegalovirus status.

Trimming cost V 9 bases and J 6 bases; bases outside gene matches: 8. The CDR3 length is 14 residues. Germline assignment: CDR1 KGHSH and CDR2 LQKENI. The gene calls are TRBV18 and TRBJ2-2; 9 positions agree with TRBD1. Specimen: PBMCs. This sequence was found in a woman aged 25 to 39 in good health and CMV-seropositive. The CDR3 nucleotides are TGTGCCAGTTTCCCGGGACAGGGAGCCGGGGAGCTGTTTTTT. Encoded protein: CASFPGQGAGELFF.